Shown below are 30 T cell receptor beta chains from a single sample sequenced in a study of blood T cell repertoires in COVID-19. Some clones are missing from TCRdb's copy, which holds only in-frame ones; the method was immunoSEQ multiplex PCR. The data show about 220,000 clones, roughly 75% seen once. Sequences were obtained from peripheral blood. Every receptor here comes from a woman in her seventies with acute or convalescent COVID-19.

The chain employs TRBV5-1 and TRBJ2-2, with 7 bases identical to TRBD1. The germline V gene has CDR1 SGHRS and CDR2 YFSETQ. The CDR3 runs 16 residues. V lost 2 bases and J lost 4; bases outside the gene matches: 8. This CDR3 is CASSLQDRAITGELFF. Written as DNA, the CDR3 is TGCGCCAGCAGCTTACAAGACAGGGCAATCACCGGGGAGCTGTTTTTT.

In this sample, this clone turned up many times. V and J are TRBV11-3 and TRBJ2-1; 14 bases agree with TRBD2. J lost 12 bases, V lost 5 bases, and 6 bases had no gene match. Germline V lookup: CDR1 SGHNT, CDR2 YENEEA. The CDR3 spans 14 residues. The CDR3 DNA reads TGTGCCAGCAGCCCGGGACTAGCGGGGGCTACGCAGTTCTTC. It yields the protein CASSPGLAGATQFF. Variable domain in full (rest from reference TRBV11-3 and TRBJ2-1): EAGVVQSPRYKIIEKKQPVAFWCNPISGHNTLYWYLQNLGQGPELLIRYENEEAVDDSQLPKDRFSAERLKGVDSTLKIQPAELGDSAVYLCASSPGLAGATQFFGPGTRLTVL.

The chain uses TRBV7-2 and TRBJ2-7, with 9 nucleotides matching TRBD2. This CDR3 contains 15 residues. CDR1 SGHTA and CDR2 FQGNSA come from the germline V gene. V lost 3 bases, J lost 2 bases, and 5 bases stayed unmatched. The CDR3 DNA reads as TGTGCCAGCAGCTTGGGCGGGGGGGCCGCCTACGAGCAGTACTTC. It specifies CASSLGGGAAYEQYF.

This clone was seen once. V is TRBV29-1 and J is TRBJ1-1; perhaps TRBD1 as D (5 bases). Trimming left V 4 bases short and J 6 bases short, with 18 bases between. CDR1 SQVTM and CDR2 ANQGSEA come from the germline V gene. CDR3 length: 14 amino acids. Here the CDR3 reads CSVGRDRGIAEAFF. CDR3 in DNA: TGCAGCGTTGGGAGGGACCGGGGGATCGCTGAAGCTTTCTTT.

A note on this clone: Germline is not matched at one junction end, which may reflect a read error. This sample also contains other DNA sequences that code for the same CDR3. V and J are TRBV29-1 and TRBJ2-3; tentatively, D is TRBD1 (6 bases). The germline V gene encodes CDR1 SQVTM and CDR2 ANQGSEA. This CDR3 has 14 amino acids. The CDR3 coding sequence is TGCAGCGCCTGGTCAGGGGCTGGCACAGATACGCAATATTTT. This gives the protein CSAWSGAGTDTQYF.

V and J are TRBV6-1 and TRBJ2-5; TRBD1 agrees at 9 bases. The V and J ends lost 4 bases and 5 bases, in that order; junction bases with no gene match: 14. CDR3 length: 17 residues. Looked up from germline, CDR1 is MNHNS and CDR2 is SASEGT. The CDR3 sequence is CASSAEGQGRRRETQYF. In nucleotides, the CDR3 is TGTGCCAGCAGTGCGGAGGGACAGGGCCGTAGGAGGGAGACCCAGTACTTC.

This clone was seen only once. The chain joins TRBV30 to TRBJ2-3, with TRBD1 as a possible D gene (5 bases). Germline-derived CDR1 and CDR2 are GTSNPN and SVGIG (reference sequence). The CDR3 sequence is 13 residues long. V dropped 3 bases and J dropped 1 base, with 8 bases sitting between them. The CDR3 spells CAWRVGGTDTQYF. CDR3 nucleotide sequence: TGTGCCTGGAGGGTAGGGGGCACAGATACGCAGTATTTT.

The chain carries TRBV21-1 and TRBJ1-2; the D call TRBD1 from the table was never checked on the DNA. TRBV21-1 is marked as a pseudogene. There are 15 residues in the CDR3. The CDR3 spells CASSILTGCPLGYTF. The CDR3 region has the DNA TGTGCCAGCAGCATCCTCACAGGGTGCCCCCTGGGCTACACCTTC.

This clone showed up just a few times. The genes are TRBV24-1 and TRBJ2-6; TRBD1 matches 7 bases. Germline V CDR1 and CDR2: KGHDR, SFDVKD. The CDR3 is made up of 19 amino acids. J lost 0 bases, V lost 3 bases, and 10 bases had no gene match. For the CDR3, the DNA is TGTGCCACCAGTGATCAAACGCGGACAGGTTCCTCTGGGGCCAACGTCCTGACTTTC. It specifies CATSDQTRTGSSGANVLTF.

DNA for the CDR3: TGTGCCAGCAGCCCACGAGGTGTCGGGTTAGATACGCAGTATTTT. It yields the protein CASSPRGVGLDTQYF. V usage is TRBV7-2 and J usage is TRBJ2-3; unclear D gene. Trimming cost V 5 bases and J 5 bases, with 17 bases left between them. Per the germline V gene, CDR1 is SGHTA and CDR2 is FQGNSA. The CDR3 runs to 15 residues. Looking up the rest from reference TRBV7-2 and TRBJ2-3 gives the full variable domain: GAGVSQSPSNKVTEKGKDVELRCDPISGHTALYWYRQSLGQGLEFLIYFQGNSAPDKSGLPSDRFSAERTGGSVSTLTIQRTQQEDSAVYLCASSPRGVGLDTQYFGPGTRLTVL.

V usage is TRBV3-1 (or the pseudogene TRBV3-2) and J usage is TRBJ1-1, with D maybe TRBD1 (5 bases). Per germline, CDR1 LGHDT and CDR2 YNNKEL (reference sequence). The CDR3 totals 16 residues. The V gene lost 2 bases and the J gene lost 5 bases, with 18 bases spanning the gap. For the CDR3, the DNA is TGTGCCAGCAGCCAACTGGGGCACGAGCAGGGAACTGAAGCTTTCTTT. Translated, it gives CASSQLGHEQGTEAFF.

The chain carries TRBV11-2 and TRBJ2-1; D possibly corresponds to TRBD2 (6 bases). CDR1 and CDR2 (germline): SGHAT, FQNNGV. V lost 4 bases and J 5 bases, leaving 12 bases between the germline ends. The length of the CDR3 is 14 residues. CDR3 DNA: TGTGCCAGCAGCTCCCGACTAGAAGACAATGAGCAGTTCTTC. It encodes CASSSRLEDNEQFF. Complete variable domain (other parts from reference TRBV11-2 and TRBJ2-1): EAGVAQSPRYKIIEKRQSVAFWCNPISGHATLYWYQQILGQGPKLLIQFQNNGVVDDSQLPKDRFSAERLKGVDSTLKIQPAKLEDSAVYLCASSSRLEDNEQFFGPGTRLTVL.

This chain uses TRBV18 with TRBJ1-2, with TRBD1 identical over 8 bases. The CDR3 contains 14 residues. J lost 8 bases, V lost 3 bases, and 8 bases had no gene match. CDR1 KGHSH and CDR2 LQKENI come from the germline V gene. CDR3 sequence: CASSPPGTGRGYTF. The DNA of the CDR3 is TGTGCCAGCTCACCGCCCGGGACAGGAAGGGGCTACACCTTC.

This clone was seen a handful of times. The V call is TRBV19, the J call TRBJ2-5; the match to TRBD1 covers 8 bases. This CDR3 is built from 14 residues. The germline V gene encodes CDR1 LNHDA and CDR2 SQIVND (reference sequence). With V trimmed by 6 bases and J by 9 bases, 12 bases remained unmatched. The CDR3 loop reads CASRKDRDGAAQYF. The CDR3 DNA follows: TGTGCCAGTAGGAAGGACAGGGACGGTGCGGCCCAGTACTTC.

CDR3 nucleotides: TGCGCCAGCAGCCAAGAATTGGGGGGTTATCGCTACACCTTC. Its translation is CASSQELGGYRYTF. The rearrangement joins TRBV4-3 to TRBJ1-2, with a tentative D call TRBD1 (5 bases). Germline CDR1 LGHNA, CDR2 YSLEER. The CDR3 spans 14 residues. The germline V and J ends were trimmed by 0 bases and 9 bases, with 14 bases remaining between them.

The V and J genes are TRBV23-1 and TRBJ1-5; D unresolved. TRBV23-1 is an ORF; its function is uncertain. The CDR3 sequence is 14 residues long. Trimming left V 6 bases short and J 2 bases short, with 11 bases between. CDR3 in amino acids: CASSTKGGNQPQHF. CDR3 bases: TGCGCCAGCAGCACGAAGGGAGGCAATCAGCCCCAGCATTTT.

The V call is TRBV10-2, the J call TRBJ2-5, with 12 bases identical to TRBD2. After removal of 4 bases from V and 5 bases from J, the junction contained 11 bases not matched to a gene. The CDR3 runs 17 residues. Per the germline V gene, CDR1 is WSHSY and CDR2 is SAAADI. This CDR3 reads CASSAASGGAGRETQYF. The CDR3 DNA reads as TGCGCCAGCAGTGCGGCTAGCGGGGGGGCCGGTCGGGAGACCCAGTACTTC.

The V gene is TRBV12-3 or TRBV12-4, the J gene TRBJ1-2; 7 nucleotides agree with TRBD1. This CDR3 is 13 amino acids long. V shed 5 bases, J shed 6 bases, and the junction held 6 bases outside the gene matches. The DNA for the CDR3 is TGTGCCAGCAGTCGTCGACAGGGAAATGGCTACACCTTC. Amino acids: CASSRRQGNGYTF.

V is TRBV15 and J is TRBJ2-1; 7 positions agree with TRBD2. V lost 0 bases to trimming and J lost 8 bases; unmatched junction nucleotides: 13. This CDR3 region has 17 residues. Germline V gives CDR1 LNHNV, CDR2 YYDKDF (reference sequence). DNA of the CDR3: TGTGCCACCAGCAGAGATTACGGGGCCTCGGGGGGTCATGAGCAGTTCTTC. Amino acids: CATSRDYGASGGHEQFF.

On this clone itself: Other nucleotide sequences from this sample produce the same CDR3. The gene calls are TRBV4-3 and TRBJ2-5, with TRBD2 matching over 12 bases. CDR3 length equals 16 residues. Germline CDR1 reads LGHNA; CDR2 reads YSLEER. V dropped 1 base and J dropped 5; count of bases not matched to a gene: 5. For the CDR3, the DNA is TGCGCCAGCAGCCAAGTAACTAGCGGGGGGCGGGAGACCCAGTACTTC. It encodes CASSQVTSGGRETQYF.

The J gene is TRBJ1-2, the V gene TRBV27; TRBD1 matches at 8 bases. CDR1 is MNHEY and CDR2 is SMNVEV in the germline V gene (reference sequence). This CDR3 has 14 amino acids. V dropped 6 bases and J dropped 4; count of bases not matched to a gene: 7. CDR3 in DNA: TGTGCCAGCAGCAAAACAGGGGGTTTCTATGGCTACACCTTC. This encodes CASSKTGGFYGYTF.

The CDR3 loop reads CASSRQAIWTGELFF. Written as DNA, the CDR3 is TGTGCCAGCAGCCGACAGGCTATTTGGACCGGGGAGCTGTTTTTT. This chain joins TRBV21-1 and TRBJ2-2; TRBD1, as called in the table, went unchecked against the DNA. TRBV21-1 constitutes a pseudogene. The CDR3 extends over 15 amino acids.

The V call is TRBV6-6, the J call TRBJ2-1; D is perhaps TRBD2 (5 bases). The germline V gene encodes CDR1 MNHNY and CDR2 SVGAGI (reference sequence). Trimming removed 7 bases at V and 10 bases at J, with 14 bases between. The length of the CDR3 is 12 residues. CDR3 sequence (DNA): TGTGCCAGCACCGACTACTTGGGAGAGCAGTTCTTC. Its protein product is CASTDYLGEQFF.

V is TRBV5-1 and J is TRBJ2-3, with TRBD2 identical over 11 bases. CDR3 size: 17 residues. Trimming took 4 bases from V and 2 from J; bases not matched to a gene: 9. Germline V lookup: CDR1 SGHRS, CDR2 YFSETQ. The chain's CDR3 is CASSPPTSGTYTDTQYF. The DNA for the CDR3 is TGCGCCAGCAGCCCCCCGACTAGCGGGACATACACAGATACGCAGTATTTT.

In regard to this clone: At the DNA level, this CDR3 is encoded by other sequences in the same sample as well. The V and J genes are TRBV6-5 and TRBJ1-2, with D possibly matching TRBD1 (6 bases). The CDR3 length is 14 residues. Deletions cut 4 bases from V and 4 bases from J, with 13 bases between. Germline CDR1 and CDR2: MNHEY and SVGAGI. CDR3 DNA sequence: TGTGCCAGCAGTTTACAGGGAGGGAGCTATGGCTACACCTTC. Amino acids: CASSLQGGSYGYTF.

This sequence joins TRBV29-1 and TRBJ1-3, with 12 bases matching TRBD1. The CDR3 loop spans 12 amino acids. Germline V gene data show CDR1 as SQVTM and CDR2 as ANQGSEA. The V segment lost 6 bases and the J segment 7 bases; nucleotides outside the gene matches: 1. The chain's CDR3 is CSVGTGGNTIYF. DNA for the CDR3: TGCAGCGTCGGGACAGGGGGCAACACCATATATTTT.

The CDR3 nucleotides read TGTGCCAGCAGTGGACAGACAGGGATCCAAGAGACCCAGTACTTC. This sequence encodes CASSGQTGIQETQYF. The chain links TRBV6-4 to TRBJ2-5; 7 bases align to TRBD1. V was pared by 4 bases and J by 1 base, with 6 bases of the junction left unmatched. CDR3 length: 15 residues. Germline CDR1 is MRHNA and CDR2 is SNTAGT.

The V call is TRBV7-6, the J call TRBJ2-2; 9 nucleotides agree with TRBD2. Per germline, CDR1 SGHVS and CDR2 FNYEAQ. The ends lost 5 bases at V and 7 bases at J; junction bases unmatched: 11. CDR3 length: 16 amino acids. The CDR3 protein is CASSPRNSGGIGELFF. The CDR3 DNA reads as TGTGCCAGCAGCCCACGGAATAGCGGGGGTATCGGGGAGCTGTTTTTT.

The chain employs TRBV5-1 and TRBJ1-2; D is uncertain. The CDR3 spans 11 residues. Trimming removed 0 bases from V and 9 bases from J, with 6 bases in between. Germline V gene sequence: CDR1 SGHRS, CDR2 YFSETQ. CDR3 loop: CASSLDDSYTF. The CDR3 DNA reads TGCGCCAGCAGCTTGGACGACAGCTACACCTTC.

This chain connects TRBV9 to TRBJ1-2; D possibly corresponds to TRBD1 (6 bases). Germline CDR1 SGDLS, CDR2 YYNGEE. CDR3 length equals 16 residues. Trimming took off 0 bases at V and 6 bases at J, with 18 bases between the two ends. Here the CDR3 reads CASSVVPPGVIDGYTF. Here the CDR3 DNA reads TGTGCCAGCAGCGTAGTTCCTCCAGGGGTTATTGATGGCTACACCTTC.